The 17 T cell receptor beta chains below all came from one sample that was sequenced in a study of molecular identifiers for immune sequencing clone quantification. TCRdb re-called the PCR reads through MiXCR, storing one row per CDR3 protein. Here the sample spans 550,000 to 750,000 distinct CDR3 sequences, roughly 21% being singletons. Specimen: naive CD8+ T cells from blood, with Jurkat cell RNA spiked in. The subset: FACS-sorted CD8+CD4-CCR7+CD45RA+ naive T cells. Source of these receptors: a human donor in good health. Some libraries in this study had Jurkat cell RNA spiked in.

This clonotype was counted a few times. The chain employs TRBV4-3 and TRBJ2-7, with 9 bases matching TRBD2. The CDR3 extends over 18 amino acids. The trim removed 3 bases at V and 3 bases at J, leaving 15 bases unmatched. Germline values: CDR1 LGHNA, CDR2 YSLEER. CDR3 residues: CASSHSLRRGSGGYEQYF. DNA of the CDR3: TGCGCCAGCAGCCACTCTCTAAGGCGGGGTAGCGGGGGCTACGAGCAGTACTTC.

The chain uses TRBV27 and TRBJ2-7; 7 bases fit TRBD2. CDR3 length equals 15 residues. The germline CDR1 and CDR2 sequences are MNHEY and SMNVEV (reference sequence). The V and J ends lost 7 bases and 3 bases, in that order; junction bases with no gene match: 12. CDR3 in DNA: TGTGCCAGCATAGCCGGGGCTAGCGGAGACTACGAGCAGTACTTC. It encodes CASIAGASGDYEQYF.

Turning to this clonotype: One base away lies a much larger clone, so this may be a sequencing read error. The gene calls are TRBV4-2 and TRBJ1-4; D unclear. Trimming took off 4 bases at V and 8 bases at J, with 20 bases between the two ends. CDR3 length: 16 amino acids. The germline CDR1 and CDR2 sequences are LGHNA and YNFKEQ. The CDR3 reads CASSPSSGRYQEKLFF. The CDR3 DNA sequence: TGTGCCAGCAGCCCATCGAGCGGCAGGTACCAGGAAAAACTGTTTTTT.

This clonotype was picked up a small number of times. The CDR3 here is CASSWGRGGKNIQYF. DNA for the CDR3: TGTGCCAGCAGTTGGGGACGGGGAGGCAAAAACATTCAGTACTTC. The genes are TRBV27 and TRBJ2-4; the D gene is possibly TRBD2 (6 bases). Germline V CDR1 and CDR2: MNHEY, SMNVEV (reference sequence). This CDR3 contains 15 residues. V lost 4 bases, J lost 3 bases, and 13 bases lay in between.

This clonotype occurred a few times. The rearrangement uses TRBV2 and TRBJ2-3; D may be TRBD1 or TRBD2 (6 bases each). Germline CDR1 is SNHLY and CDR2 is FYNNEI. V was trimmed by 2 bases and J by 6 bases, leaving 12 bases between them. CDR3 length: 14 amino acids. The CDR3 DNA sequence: TGTGCCAGCAGTGAACACAGGAGGGGGGATACGCAGTATTTT. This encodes CASSEHRRGDTQYF.

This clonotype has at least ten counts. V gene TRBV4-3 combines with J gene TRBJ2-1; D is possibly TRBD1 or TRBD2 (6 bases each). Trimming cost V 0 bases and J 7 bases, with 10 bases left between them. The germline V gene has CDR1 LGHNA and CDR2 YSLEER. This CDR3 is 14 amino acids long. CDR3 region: CASSQDRGENEQFF. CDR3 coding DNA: TGCGCCAGCAGCCAAGATAGGGGGGAAAATGAGCAGTTCTTC.

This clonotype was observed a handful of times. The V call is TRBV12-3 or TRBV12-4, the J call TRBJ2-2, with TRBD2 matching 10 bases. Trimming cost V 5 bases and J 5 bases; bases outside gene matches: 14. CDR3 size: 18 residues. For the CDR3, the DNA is TGTGCCAGCAGTCCCTTTGAGAGTAGCGGGAGGTATACCGGGGAGCTGTTTTTT. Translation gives CASSPFESSGRYTGELFF.

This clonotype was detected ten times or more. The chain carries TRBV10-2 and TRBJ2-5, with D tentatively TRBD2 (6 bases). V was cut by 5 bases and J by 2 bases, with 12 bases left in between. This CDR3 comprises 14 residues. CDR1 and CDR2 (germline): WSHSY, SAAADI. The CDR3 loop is CASSPDYSQETQYF. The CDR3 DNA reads TGCGCCAGCAGTCCGGACTATTCACAAGAGACCCAGTACTTC.

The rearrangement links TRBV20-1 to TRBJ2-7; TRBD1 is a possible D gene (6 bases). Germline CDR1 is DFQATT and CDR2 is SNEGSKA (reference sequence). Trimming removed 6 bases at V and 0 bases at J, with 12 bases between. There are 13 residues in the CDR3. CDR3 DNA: TGCAGTGCGGGAGACAGGAGCTCCTACGAGCAGTACTTC. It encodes CSAGDRSSYEQYF.

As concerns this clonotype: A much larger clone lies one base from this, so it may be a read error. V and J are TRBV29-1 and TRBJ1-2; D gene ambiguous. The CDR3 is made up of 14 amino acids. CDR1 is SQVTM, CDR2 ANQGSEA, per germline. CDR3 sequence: CSVETSLGRYGYAF. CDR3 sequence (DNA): TGCAGCGTTGAGACCTCATTAGGGCGGTACGGCTACGCCTTC. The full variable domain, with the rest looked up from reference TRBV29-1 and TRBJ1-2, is SAVISQKPSRDICQRGTSLTIQCQVDSQVTMMFWYRQQPGQSLTLIATANQGSEATYESGFVIDKFPISRPNLTFSTLTVSNMSPEDSSIYLCSVETSLGRYGYAFGSGTRLTVV.

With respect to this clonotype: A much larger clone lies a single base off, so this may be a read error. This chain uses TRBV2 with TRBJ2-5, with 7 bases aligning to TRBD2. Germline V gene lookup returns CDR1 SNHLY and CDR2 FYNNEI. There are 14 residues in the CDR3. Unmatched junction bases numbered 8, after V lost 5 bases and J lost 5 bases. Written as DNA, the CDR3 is TGTGCCAGCAGTTATGGGACTATTCCGGAGACCCAGTACTTC. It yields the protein CASSYGTIPETQYF.

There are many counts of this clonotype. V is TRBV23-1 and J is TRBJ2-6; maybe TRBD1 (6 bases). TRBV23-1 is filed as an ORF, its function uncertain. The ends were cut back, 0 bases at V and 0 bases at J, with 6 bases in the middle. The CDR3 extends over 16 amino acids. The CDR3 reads CASSQSGGSGANVLTF. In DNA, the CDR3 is TGCGCCAGCAGTCAATCAGGGGGCTCTGGGGCCAACGTCCTGACTTTC.

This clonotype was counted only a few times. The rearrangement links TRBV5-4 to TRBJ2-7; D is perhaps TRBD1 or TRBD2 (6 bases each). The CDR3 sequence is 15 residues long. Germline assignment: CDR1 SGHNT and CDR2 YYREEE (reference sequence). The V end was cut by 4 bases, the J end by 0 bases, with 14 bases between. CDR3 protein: CASSPFRGHSYEQYF. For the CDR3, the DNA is TGTGCCAGCAGCCCGTTCCGGGGGCACTCCTACGAGCAGTACTTC.

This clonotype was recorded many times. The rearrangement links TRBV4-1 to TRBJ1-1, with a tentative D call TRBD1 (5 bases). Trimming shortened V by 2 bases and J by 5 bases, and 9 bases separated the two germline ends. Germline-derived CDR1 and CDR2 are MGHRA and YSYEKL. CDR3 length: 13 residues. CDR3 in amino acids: CASSQSGRTEAFF. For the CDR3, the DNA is TGCGCCAGCAGCCAATCAGGGCGGACTGAAGCTTTCTTT.

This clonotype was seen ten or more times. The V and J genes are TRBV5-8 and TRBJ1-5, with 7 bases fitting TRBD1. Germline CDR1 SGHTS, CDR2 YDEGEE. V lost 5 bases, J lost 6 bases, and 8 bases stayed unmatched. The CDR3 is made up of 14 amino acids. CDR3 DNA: TGTGCCAGCAGTAGACAGGGATCTAGTCAGCCCCAGCATTTT. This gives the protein CASSRQGSSQPQHF. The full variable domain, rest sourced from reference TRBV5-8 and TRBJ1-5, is EAGVTQSPTHLIKTRGQQATLRCSPISGHTSVYWYQQALGLGLQFLLWYDEGEERNRGNFPPRFSGRQFPNYSSELNVNALELEDSALYLCASSRQGSSQPQHFGDGTRLSIL.

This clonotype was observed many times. The CDR3 sequence is CASSRTYSYNEQFF. The CDR3, as DNA: TGTGCCAGCAGCCGGACGTACTCCTACAATGAGCAGTTCTTC. This chain links TRBV9 with TRBJ2-1; D call uncertain. The CDR3 contains 14 residues. The germline gives CDR1 SGDLS, CDR2 YYNGEE. Trimming stripped 4 bases from V and 0 bases from J, with 8 bases between.

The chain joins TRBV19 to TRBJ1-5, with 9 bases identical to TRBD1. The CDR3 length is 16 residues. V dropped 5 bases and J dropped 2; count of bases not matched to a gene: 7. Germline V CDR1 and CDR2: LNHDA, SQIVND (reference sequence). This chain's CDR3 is CASSSQGQGGNQPQHF. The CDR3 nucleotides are TGTGCCAGTAGTTCACAGGGACAGGGCGGCAATCAGCCCCAGCATTTT.